This T cell receptor (beta chain) derives from a study of technical replicates of blood from several donors. This CDR3 comprises 13 residues. With 3 bases removed from V and 5 bases from J, the gap between germline ends came to 11 bases. Germline V CDR1 and CDR2: SNHLY, FYNNEI. Method: immunoSEQ multiplex PCR; TCRdb's copy keeps in-frame clones and lacks some. Counted here are more than 90,000 clones, approximately 94% occurring once; the ten biggest clones make up around 0.22%. This clone was detected once. This sequence joins TRBV2 and TRBJ2-7, with D perhaps TRBD1 (6 bases). The clonotype originates from a human donor in good health. The sequenced sample consisted of T cells isolated from PBMCs. The CDR3 here is CASSDIGGDEQYF. In nucleotides, the CDR3 is TGTGCCAGCAGTGATATTGGGGGCGACGAGCAGTACTTC.